One sample yielded the 4 T cell receptor beta chains listed below, sequenced in a study of blood T cell repertoires in COVID-19. Measured with immunoSEQ multiplex PCR; TCRdb has only the in-frame clones, and not every one. This table has more than 70,000 clones, 80% to 85% appearing once. The material sequenced was peripheral blood. These receptors were collected from a woman aged 70 to 79 with acute or convalescent COVID-19.

This sequence joins TRBV14 and TRBJ1-1; D not resolved. CDR1 is SGHDN, CDR2 FVKESK, per germline. This CDR3 contains 15 residues. V shed 0 bases and J shed 0 bases, with 8 bases lying between them. The DNA for the CDR3 is TGTGCCAGCAGCCAAGACAGGTTTGTGAACACTGAAGCTTTCTTT. This gives the protein CASSQDRFVNTEAFF.

This chain links TRBV18 with TRBJ2-1, with 12 bases fitting TRBD2. CDR3 size: 14 residues. The V segment lost 10 bases and the J segment 4 bases; nucleotides outside the gene matches: 5. Germline CDR1 reads KGHSH; CDR2 reads LQKENI. The CDR3 is CATTLAGGYNEQFF. DNA for the CDR3: TGTGCCACCACACTAGCGGGAGGTTACAATGAGCAGTTCTTC.

The V call is TRBV5-6, the J call TRBJ2-2; 8 bases align to TRBD2. The germline CDR1 and CDR2 sequences are SGHDT and YYEEEE. CDR3 length equals 16 residues. V lost 4 bases, J lost 6 bases, and 11 bases stayed unmatched. CDR3 in amino acids: CASSPGGRVNSGELFF. The CDR3 DNA reads as TGTGCCAGCAGCCCGGGGGGGCGGGTCAACTCCGGGGAGCTGTTTTTT. The complete variable domain, with remaining parts taken from reference TRBV5-6 and TRBJ2-2, reads DAGVTQSPTHLIKTRGQQVTLRCSPKSGHDTVSWYQQALGQGPQFIFQYYEEEERQRGNFPDRFSGHQFPNYSSELNVNALLLGDSALYLCASSPGGRVNSGELFFGEGSRLTVL.

The gene calls are TRBV6-1 and TRBJ1-5; a possible D gene is TRBD1 (5 bases). The V gene lost 3 bases and the J gene lost 7 bases, with 10 bases spanning the gap. CDR3 length: 13 residues. CDR1 and CDR2 (germline): MNHNS, SASEGT. In nucleotides, the CDR3 is TGTGCCAGCAGTGACAGGGACTGGCAGCCCCAGCATTTT. Translation gives CASSDRDWQPQHF.